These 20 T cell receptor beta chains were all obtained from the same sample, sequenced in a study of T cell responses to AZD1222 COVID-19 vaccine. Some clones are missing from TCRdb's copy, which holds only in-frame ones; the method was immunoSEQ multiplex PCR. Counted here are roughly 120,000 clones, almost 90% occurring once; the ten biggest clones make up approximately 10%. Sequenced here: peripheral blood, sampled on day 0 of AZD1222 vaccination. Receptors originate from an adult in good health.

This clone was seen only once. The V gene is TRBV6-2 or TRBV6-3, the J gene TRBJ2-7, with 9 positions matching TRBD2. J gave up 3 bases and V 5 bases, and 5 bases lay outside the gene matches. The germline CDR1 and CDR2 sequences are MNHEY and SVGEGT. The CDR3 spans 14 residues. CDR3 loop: CASSRPTSGYEQYF. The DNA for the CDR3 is TGTGCCAGCAGTCGCCCGACTAGCGGCTACGAGCAGTACTTC.

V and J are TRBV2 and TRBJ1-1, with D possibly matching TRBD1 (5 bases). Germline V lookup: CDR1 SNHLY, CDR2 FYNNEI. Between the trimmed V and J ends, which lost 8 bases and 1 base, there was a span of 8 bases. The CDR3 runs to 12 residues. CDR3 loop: CASLTANTEAFF. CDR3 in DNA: TGTGCCAGCTTGACAGCGAACACTGAAGCTTTCTTT. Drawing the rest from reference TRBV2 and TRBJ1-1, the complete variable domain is EPEVTQTPSHQVTQMGQEVILRCVPISNHLYFYWYRQILGQKVEFLVSFYNNEISEKSEIFDDQFSVERPDGSNFTLKIRSTKLEDSAMYFCASLTANTEAFFGQGTRLTVV.

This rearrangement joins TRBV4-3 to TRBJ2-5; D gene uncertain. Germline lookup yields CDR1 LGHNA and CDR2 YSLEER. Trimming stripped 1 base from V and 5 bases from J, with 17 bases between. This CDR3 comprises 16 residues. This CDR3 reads CASSQAHVAPTETQYF. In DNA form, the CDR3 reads TGCGCCAGCAGCCAAGCCCACGTAGCACCCACCGAGACCCAGTACTTC.

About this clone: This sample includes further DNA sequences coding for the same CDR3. The CDR3 is CASSQGLAGGQETQYF. The CDR3 bases are TGTGCCAGCAGCCAAGGACTAGCGGGGGGGCAAGAGACCCAGTACTTC. The rearrangement uses TRBV3-1 (or the pseudogene TRBV3-2) and TRBJ2-5; 14 bases match TRBD2. V was clipped by 1 base and J by 2 bases; unmatched bases: 0. CDR3 length: 16 residues. Per germline, CDR1 LGHDT and CDR2 YNNKEL (reference sequence).

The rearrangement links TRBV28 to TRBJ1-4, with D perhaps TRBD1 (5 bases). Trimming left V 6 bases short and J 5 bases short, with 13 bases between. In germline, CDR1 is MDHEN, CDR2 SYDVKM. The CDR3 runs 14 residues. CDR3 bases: TGTGCCAGCAGCCGCCCAGGGAGGAATGAAAAACTGTTTTTT. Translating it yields CASSRPGRNEKLFF. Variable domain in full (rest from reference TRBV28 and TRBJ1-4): DVKVTQSSRYLVKRTGEKVFLECVQDMDHENMFWYRQDPGLGLRLIYFSYDVKMKEKGDIPEGYSVSREKKERFSLILESASTNQTSMYLCASSRPGRNEKLFFGSGTQLSVL.

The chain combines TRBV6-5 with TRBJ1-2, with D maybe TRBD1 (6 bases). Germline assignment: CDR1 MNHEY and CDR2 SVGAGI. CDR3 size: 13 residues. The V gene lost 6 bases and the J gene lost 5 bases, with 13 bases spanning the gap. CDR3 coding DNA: TGTGCCAGCAGGCGCGGGACATTTTATGGCTACACCTTC. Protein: CASRRGTFYGYTF.

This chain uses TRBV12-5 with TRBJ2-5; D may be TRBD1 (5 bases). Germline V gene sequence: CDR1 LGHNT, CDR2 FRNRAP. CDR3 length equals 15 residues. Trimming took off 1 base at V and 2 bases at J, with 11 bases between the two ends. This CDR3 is CASGLGVDRQETQYF. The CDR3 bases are TGTGCTAGTGGTTTGGGGGTAGACAGACAAGAGACCCAGTACTTC.

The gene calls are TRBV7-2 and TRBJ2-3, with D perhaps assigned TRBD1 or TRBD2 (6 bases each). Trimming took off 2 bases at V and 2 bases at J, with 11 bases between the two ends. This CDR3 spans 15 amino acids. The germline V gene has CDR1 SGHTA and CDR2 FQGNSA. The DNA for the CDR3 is TGTGCCAGCAGCTTATATACGGGGGCCACAGATACGCAGTATTTT. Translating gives CASSLYTGATDTQYF.

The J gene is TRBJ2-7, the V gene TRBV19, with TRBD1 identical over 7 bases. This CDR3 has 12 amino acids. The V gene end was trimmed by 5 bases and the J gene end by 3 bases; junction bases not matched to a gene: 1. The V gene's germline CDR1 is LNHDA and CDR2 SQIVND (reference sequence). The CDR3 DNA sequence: TGTGCCAGTAGTGCAGGGGGCTACGAGCAGTACTTC. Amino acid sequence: CASSAGGYEQYF. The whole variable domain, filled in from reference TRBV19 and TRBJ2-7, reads DGGITQSPKYLFRKEGQNVTLSCEQNLNHDAMYWYRQDPGQGLRLIYYSQIVNDFQKGDIAEGYSVSREKKESFPLTVTSAQKNPTAFYLCASSAGGYEQYFGPGTRLTVT.

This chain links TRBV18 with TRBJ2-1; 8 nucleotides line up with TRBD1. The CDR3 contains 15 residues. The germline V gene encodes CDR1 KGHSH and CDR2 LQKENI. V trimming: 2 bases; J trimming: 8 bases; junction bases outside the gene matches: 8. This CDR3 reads CASSPTTGATHEQFF. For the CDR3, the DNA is TGTGCCAGCTCACCAACGACAGGGGCGACACATGAGCAGTTCTTC.

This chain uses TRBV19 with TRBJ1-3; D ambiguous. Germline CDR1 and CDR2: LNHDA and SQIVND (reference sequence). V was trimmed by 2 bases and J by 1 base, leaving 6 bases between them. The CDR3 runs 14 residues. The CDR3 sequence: CASSIRASGNTIYF. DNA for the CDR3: TGTGCCAGTAGTATAAGGGCTTCTGGAAACACCATATATTTT.

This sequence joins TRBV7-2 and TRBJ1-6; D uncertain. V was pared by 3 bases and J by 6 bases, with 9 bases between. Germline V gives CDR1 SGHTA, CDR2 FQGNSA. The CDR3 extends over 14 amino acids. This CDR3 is CASSLSGGNSPLHF. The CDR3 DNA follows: TGTGCCAGCAGCTTGTCGGGTGGTAATTCACCCCTCCACTTT.

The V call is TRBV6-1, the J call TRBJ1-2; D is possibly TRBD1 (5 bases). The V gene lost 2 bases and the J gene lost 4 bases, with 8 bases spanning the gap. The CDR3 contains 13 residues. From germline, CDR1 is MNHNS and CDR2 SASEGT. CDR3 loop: CASSELGTYGYTF. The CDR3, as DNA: TGTGCCAGCAGTGAATTAGGGACCTATGGCTACACCTTC.

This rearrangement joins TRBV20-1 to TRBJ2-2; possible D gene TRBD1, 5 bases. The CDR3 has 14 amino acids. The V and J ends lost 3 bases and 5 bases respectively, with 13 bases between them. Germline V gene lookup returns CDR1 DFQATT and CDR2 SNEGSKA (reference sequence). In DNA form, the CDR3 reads TGCAGTGCTAGTCGTACTCAGGGAACCGGGGAGCTGTTTTTT. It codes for CSASRTQGTGELFF.

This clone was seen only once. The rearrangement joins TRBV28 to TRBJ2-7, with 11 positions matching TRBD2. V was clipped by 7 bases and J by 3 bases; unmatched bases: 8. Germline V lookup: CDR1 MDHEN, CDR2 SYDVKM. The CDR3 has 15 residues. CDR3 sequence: CASKITSGRVYEQYF. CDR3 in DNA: TGTGCCAGCAAAATCACTAGCGGGAGAGTCTACGAGCAGTACTTC.

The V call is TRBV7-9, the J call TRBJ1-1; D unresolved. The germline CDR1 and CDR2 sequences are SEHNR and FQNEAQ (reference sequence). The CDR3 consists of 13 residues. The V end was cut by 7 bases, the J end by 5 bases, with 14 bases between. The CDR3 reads CASTSPEGTEAFF. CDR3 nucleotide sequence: TGTGCCAGCACTTCCCCCGAAGGGACTGAAGCTTTCTTT.

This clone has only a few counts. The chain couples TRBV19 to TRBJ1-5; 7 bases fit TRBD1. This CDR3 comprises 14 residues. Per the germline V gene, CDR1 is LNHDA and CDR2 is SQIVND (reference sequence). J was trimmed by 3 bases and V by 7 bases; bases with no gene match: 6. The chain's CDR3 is CASTLQGNNQPQHF. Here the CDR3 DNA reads TGTGCCAGTACCCTACAGGGGAACAATCAGCCCCAGCATTTT. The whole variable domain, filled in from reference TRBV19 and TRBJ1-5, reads DGGITQSPKYLFRKEGQNVTLSCEQNLNHDAMYWYRQDPGQGLRLIYYSQIVNDFQKGDIAEGYSVSREKKESFPLTVTSAQKNPTAFYLCASTLQGNNQPQHFGDGTRLSIL.

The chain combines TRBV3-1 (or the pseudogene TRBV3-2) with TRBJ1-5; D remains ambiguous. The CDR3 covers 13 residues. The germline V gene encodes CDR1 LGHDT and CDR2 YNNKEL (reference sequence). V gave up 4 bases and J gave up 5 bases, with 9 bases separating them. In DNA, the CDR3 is TGTGCCAGCAGCCTTTTGGCGGATCAGCCCCAGCATTTT. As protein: CASSLLADQPQHF.

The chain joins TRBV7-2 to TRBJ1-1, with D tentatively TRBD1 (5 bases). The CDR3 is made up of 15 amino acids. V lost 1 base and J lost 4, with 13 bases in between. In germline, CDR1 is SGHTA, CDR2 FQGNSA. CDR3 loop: CASSLGSGLGTEAFF. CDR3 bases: TGTGCCAGCAGCTTAGGTTCAGGGTTGGGCACTGAAGCTTTCTTT.

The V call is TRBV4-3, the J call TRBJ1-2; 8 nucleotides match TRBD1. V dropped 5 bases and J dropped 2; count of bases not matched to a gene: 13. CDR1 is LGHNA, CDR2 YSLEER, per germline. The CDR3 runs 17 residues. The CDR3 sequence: CASSFTFLGQGNYGYTF. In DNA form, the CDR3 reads TGCGCCAGCAGCTTCACCTTCCTCGGACAGGGCAACTATGGCTACACCTTC.